These 28 T cell receptor beta chains came from one sample sequenced in a study of T-cell memory formation after mild COVID-19. One entry per CDR3 protein, called by TCRdb with MiXCR from the 5' RACE reads. This sample carries 85,000 to 120,000 distinct CDR3 sequences, 15% to 20% of them seen once, and the ten largest clones take around 28%. Sequences were obtained from PBMCs or a T cell subset sorted from them (not recorded which). The receptors originated from an adult woman who had mild COVID-19 (a few samples of this study predate the infection). Cell type and time point are not known.

V and J are TRBV4-1 and TRBJ2-1, with D possibly matching TRBD1 (6 bases). Per germline, CDR1 MGHRA and CDR2 YSYEKL. With 0 bases removed from V and 1 base from J, the gap between germline ends came to 16 bases. The length of the CDR3 is 18 residues. The CDR3 nucleotides read TGCGCCAGCAGCCAAGATGGAGAGCAACAGGGATCCTACAATGAGCAGTTCTTC. Its protein is CASSQDGEQQGSYNEQFF.

This clonotype has just a few counts. This rearrangement joins TRBV15 to TRBJ1-2; possible D gene TRBD1, 6 bases. Germline V lookup: CDR1 LNHNV, CDR2 YYDKDF (reference sequence). V dropped 1 base and J dropped 0 bases, with 12 bases sitting between them. This CDR3 contains 16 residues. The CDR3 sequence is CATSRVGQQTNYGYTF. The CDR3 DNA sequence: TGTGCCACCAGCAGAGTAGGACAGCAGACTAACTATGGCTACACCTTC.

The chain uses TRBV7-6 and TRBJ1-1; D call uncertain. The CDR3 contains 17 residues. Germline V gene lookup returns CDR1 SGHVS and CDR2 FNYEAQ. Between the trimmed V and J ends, which lost 5 bases and 1 base, there was a span of 20 bases. In DNA, the CDR3 is TGTGCCAGCAGCCCCAAGGGCGGCCTTCACCCGAACACTGAAGCTTTCTTT. Protein: CASSPKGGLHPNTEAFF.

This clonotype was observed a few times. This chain joins TRBV20-1 and TRBJ2-3; perhaps TRBD2 as D (7 bases). Germline CDR1 is DFQATT and CDR2 is SNEGSKA (reference sequence). V was pared by 3 bases and J by 7 bases, with 20 bases between. This CDR3 has 15 residues. CDR3 coding DNA: TGCAGTGCTAGTGGGGGAGGGGGTGCGTCGTATACGCAGTATTTT. Residues: CSASGGGGASYTQYF.

CDR3 coding DNA: TGTGCCAGCAGCGTAGGTGGGGCCGGGTACTCCTACGAGCAGTACTTC. The encoded protein is CASSVGGAGYSYEQYF. The chain couples TRBV9 to TRBJ2-7, with D possibly matching TRBD1 (5 bases). V was cut by 0 bases and J by 0 bases, with 13 bases left in between. Germline lookup yields CDR1 SGDLS and CDR2 YYNGEE. The CDR3 is 16 residues long.

V and J are TRBV6-4 and TRBJ2-1; 8 bases agree with TRBD2. Germline lookup yields CDR1 MRHNA and CDR2 SNTAGT. V was pared by 2 bases and J by 10 bases, with 7 bases of the junction left unmatched. CDR3 length: 14 residues. The CDR3 loop is CASSDPGLGGEQFF. The CDR3 DNA is TGTGCCAGCAGTGACCCGGGACTAGGGGGGGAGCAGTTCTTC.

V gene TRBV9 combines with J gene TRBJ2-1; 11 bases align to TRBD2. Trimming cost V 0 bases and J 7 bases; bases outside gene matches: 3. The CDR3 runs to 15 residues. Germline lookup yields CDR1 SGDLS and CDR2 YYNGEE. CDR3 sequence: CASSVGGTSGNEQFF. In nucleotides, the CDR3 is TGTGCCAGCAGCGTAGGAGGGACTAGCGGAAATGAGCAGTTCTTC. Together with reference TRBV9 and TRBJ2-1, the CDR3 gives the full variable domain: DSGVTQTPKHLITATGQRVTLRCSPRSGDLSVYWYQQSLDQGLQFLIQYYNGEERAKGNILERFSAQQFPDLHSELNLSSLELGDSALYFCASSVGGTSGNEQFFGPGTRLTVL.

The chain is built from TRBV20-1 and TRBJ1-2; maybe TRBD1 (5 bases). The CDR3 loop spans 14 amino acids. The V and J ends lost 0 bases and 1 base respectively, with 9 bases between them. CDR1 and CDR2 from the germline V gene are DFQATT and SNEGSKA (reference sequence). DNA for the CDR3: TGCAGTGCTAGAGATCAGGGTGGTAACTATGGCTACACCTTC. Protein: CSARDQGGNYGYTF.

This clonotype came up a few times. The chain employs TRBV9 and TRBJ2-2, with D possibly called TRBD1 or TRBD2 (6 bases each). Trimming cost V 0 bases and J 3 bases, with 9 bases left between them. Germline lookup yields CDR1 SGDLS and CDR2 YYNGEE. The CDR3 spans 15 residues. The CDR3 nucleotides are TGTGCCAGCAGCGTAGGGGGGGCTTACACCGGGGAGCTGTTTTTT. Translation: CASSVGGAYTGELFF.

This clonotype has more than one count but fewer than ten. The CDR3 DNA sequence: TGCAGTGCTAGTAGGGAGTCGAGGACTGAAGCTTTCTTT. It specifies CSASRESRTEAFF. The rearrangement uses TRBV20-1 and TRBJ1-1; D not certain. V was clipped by 3 bases and J by 5 bases, with 13 bases between them. Germline CDR1 is DFQATT and CDR2 is SNEGSKA (reference sequence). The CDR3 consists of 13 residues.

V is TRBV3-1 and J is TRBJ1-5; D gene uncertain. This CDR3 contains 15 residues. Trimming removed 0 bases from V and 5 bases from J, with 11 bases in between. Germline V gene data show CDR1 as LGHDT and CDR2 as YNNKEL (reference sequence). This chain's CDR3 is CASSQDGLGHQPQHF. CDR3 nucleotide sequence: TGTGCCAGCAGCCAAGATGGGCTCGGGCATCAGCCCCAGCATTTT.

The gene calls are TRBV24-1 and TRBJ2-3, with TRBD2 matching 7 bases. The germline gives CDR1 KGHDR, CDR2 SFDVKD. Trimming removed 6 bases from V and 6 bases from J; junction bases left unmatched: 5. The CDR3 covers 13 residues. The DNA of the CDR3 is TGTGCCACCAGTAGGCGGGAGAGGGATACGCAGTATTTT. This translates into CATSRRERDTQYF.

Only a few counts were recorded for this clonotype. J is TRBJ2-5 and V is TRBV7-9; D not certain. Germline assignment: CDR1 SEHNR and CDR2 FQNEAQ (reference sequence). This CDR3 comprises 15 residues. V lost 0 bases, J lost 0 bases, and 8 bases lay in between. For the CDR3, the DNA is TGTGCCAGCAGCTTAGCGCTGGGGTACCAAGAGACCCAGTACTTC. It yields the protein CASSLALGYQETQYF.

V gene TRBV10-2 combines with J gene TRBJ2-7; D is possibly TRBD1 (5 bases). Germline V lookup: CDR1 WSHSY, CDR2 SAAADI. CDR3 length: 14 residues. With 3 bases removed from V and 3 bases from J, the gap between germline ends came to 12 bases. CDR3 in DNA: TGCGCCAGCAGTGAAGGTGACAGTAACTACGAGCAGTACTTC. The encoded protein is CASSEGDSNYEQYF.

The V call is TRBV5-1, the J call TRBJ2-3, with D maybe TRBD1 (5 bases). This CDR3 contains 17 residues. Trimming shortened V by 0 bases and J by 5 bases, and 19 bases separated the two germline ends. Per the germline V gene, CDR1 is SGHRS and CDR2 is YFSETQ. The CDR3 DNA sequence: TGCGCCAGCAGCTTGGTAGACCAGGGCCTAGGCCTAGATACGCAGTATTTT. Translated, it gives CASSLVDQGLGLDTQYF.

This rearrangement joins TRBV7-2 to TRBJ2-3; TRBD1 matches 7 bases. Germline assignment: CDR1 SGHTA and CDR2 FQGNSA. CDR3 size: 15 residues. With V trimmed by 4 bases and J by 2 bases, 6 bases remained unmatched. The CDR3 protein is CASSSGTVNTDTQYF. The CDR3 DNA is TGTGCCAGCAGCTCCGGGACAGTCAACACAGATACGCAGTATTTT.

A few counts support this clonotype. This chain links TRBV7-8 with TRBJ2-7, with D possibly TRBD1 on 6 matching bases. The V gene's germline CDR1 is SGHVS and CDR2 FQNEAQ. This CDR3 region has 15 residues. Trimming left V 4 bases short and J 0 bases short, with 13 bases between. The CDR3 spells CASSSRTDSSYEQYF. DNA of the CDR3: TGTGCCAGCAGCTCCCGAACGGACAGCTCCTACGAGCAGTACTTC.

This clonotype was recorded a few times. This chain connects TRBV4-2 to TRBJ2-2; D is unclear. With 6 bases removed from V and 0 bases from J, the gap between germline ends came to 5 bases. Germline CDR1 reads LGHNA; CDR2 reads YNFKEQ. This CDR3 has 13 amino acids. CDR3 loop: CASRISNTGELFF. The CDR3 bases are TGTGCCAGCAGGATTTCGAACACCGGGGAGCTGTTTTTT.

This sequence joins TRBV4-3 and TRBJ2-1; D ambiguous. This CDR3 has 16 residues. Trimming stripped 0 bases from V and 4 bases from J, with 13 bases between. The germline V gene encodes CDR1 LGHNA and CDR2 YSLEER. The CDR3 sequence is CASSQDFILGYNEQFF. The CDR3 DNA reads as TGCGCCAGCAGCCAAGATTTCATTTTGGGGTACAATGAGCAGTTCTTC.

This clonotype was found a few times. This chain uses TRBV7-2 with TRBJ2-4; D ambiguous. Between the trimmed V and J ends, which lost 4 bases and 0 bases, there was a span of 13 bases. The germline V gene encodes CDR1 SGHTA and CDR2 FQGNSA. The CDR3 is made up of 16 amino acids. The CDR3 bases are TGTGCCAGCAGCTCCAGTCTTTGGCCAGCCAAAAACATTCAGTACTTC. It translates to CASSSSLWPAKNIQYF.

The chain is built from TRBV15 and TRBJ1-1; the D gene is possibly TRBD1 (6 bases). The CDR3 runs 13 residues. Trimming cost V 3 bases and J 5 bases, with 10 bases left between them. From germline, CDR1 is LNHNV and CDR2 YYDKDF (reference sequence). The CDR3: CATSSIRGTEAFF. CDR3 coding DNA: TGTGCCACCAGCAGTATCAGGGGAACTGAAGCTTTCTTT.

This clonotype was observed a few times. The chain couples TRBV9 to TRBJ1-2; 7 positions agree with TRBD1. J was trimmed by 7 bases and V by 1 base; bases with no gene match: 4. In germline, CDR1 is SGDLS, CDR2 YYNGEE. The CDR3 extends over 13 amino acids. This chain's CDR3 is CASSVSQGFGYTF. The CDR3 nucleotides read TGTGCCAGCAGCGTATCACAGGGGTTTGGCTACACCTTC.

This rearrangement joins TRBV7-8 to TRBJ2-3; 10 bases line up with TRBD2. CDR1 and CDR2 (germline): SGHVS, FQNEAQ. V was pared by 4 bases and J by 13 bases, with 2 bases of the junction left unmatched. This CDR3 is built from 11 residues. In DNA, the CDR3 is TGTGCCAGCAGCTACCTAGCGGGAGAGTATTTT. The encoded protein is CASSYLAGEYF.

This clonotype appeared a few times. The chain joins TRBV5-6 to TRBJ2-7, with TRBD2 identical over 11 bases. J was trimmed by 5 bases and V by 0 bases; bases with no gene match: 13. Germline V lookup: CDR1 SGHDT, CDR2 YYEEEE. The CDR3 sequence is 18 residues long. CDR3 DNA sequence: TGTGCCAGCAGCTTGGTGGGACTAGCGGAACCGACAAGTCACGAGCAGTACTTC. This sequence encodes CASSLVGLAEPTSHEQYF.

This clonotype was detected a few times. The chain combines TRBV7-2 with TRBJ2-1; TRBD1 might be the D (6 bases). This CDR3 region has 17 residues. V dropped 5 bases and J dropped 0 bases, with 17 bases sitting between them. CDR1 and CDR2 (germline): SGHTA, FQGNSA. The CDR3 sequence is CASSLIITGSSYNEQFF. CDR3 sequence (DNA): TGTGCCAGCAGCCTTATCATAACAGGGAGCTCCTACAATGAGCAGTTCTTC.

This clonotype was detected a few times. V gene TRBV4-1 combines with J gene TRBJ2-3, with D maybe TRBD2 (6 bases). The V gene lost 4 bases and the J gene lost 6 bases, with 8 bases spanning the gap. CDR1 is MGHRA, CDR2 YSYEKL, per germline. This CDR3 has 12 residues. CDR3 protein: CASSRAGDTQYF. The CDR3 nucleotides read TGCGCCAGCAGCCGCGCGGGGGATACGCAGTATTTT.

The V gene is TRBV6-6, the J gene TRBJ1-5, with 9 bases that match TRBD1. The germline gives CDR1 MNHNY, CDR2 SVGAGI (reference sequence). The V and J ends lost 5 bases and 4 bases, in that order; junction bases with no gene match: 12. There are 17 residues in the CDR3. In DNA form, the CDR3 reads TGTGCCAGCAGTCCACTGGGGGGACAGGGACTGAATCAGCCCCAGCATTTT. This codes for CASSPLGGQGLNQPQHF.

V and J are TRBV4-1 and TRBJ1-1; D unresolved. In germline, CDR1 is MGHRA, CDR2 YSYEKL. This CDR3 is 14 amino acids long. V was cut by 3 bases and J by 0 bases, with 8 bases left in between. As DNA, the CDR3 is TGCGCCAGCAGCCATACAGACCTGAACACTGAAGCTTTCTTT. It codes for CASSHTDLNTEAFF.